These 25 T cell receptor beta chains came from one sample sequenced in a study of T cells in Graves' hyperthyroidism and ophthalmopathy. RNA transcripts provided the source from which TCR beta CDR3 regions were amplified. The HTBI primer set was used in a first-round RT-PCR of the TCR CDR3. One entry per CDR3 protein results from TCRdb running MiXCR on the multiplex PCR reads. The profile shows about 400,000 distinct CDR3 sequences, just under 15% of them singletons. The sample taken for sequencing was blood. All receptors come from a woman in her 30s with Graves' hyperthyroidism.

This clonotype was observed many times. The chain is built from TRBV18 and TRBJ1-1, with TRBD1 identical over 8 bases. V lost 6 bases and J lost 5; bases outside the gene matches: 8. CDR3 length: 14 residues. Germline V gene lookup returns CDR1 KGHSH and CDR2 LQKENI. The CDR3 loop reads CASSLDRGGTEAFF. The CDR3 DNA is TGTGCCAGCTCCCTCGACAGGGGTGGAACTGAAGCTTTCTTT.

The chain employs TRBV25-1 and TRBJ2-1, with 8 bases lining up with TRBD2. Germline V gene data show CDR1 as MGHDK and CDR2 as SYGVNS. This CDR3 spans 18 amino acids. The J segment lost 0 bases and the V segment lost 3 bases, leaving 10 bases of the junction unmatched. The CDR3 loop reads CASSEAGGPKGSYNEQFF. For the CDR3, the DNA is TGTGCCAGCAGTGAGGCGGGAGGCCCGAAGGGCTCCTACAATGAGCAGTTCTTC.

The chain combines TRBV6-1 with TRBJ1-2, with D possibly TRBD1 on 5 matching bases. Trimming shortened V by 5 bases and J by 12 bases, and 25 bases separated the two germline ends. The CDR3 is made up of 15 amino acids. Germline V gene sequence: CDR1 MNHNS, CDR2 SASEGT. DNA of the CDR3: TGTGCCAGCAGTTCGCTCGGGGGGGGAGCTAGGGCTAACACCTTC. This translates into CASSSLGGGARANTF.

This clonotype has a handful of counts. The rearrangement links TRBV24-1 to TRBJ2-5; 9 bases are a match to TRBD1. V was pared by 2 bases and J by 4 bases, with 7 bases of the junction left unmatched. This CDR3 has 16 residues. Per germline, CDR1 KGHDR and CDR2 SFDVKD. In nucleotides, the CDR3 is TGTGCCACCAGTGATTCGGACAGGGGAATGGTAGAGACCCAGTACTTC. Protein product: CATSDSDRGMVETQYF.

At least ten counts were recorded for this clonotype. The CDR3 loop reads CASRPGQGRVDTEAFF. For the CDR3, the DNA is TGTGCCAGCAGACCCGGACAGGGGCGGGTCGACACTGAAGCTTTCTTT. This chain uses TRBV3-1 with TRBJ1-1, with 9 bases aligning to TRBD1. CDR1 is LGHDT and CDR2 is YNNKEL in the germline V gene (reference sequence). Unmatched junction bases numbered 11, after V lost 6 bases and J lost 3 bases. The CDR3 loop spans 16 amino acids.

V gene TRBV5-6 combines with J gene TRBJ2-3; 7 nucleotides align to TRBD1. V gave up 6 bases and J gave up 2 bases; unmatched junction bases: 6. This CDR3 is built from 14 residues. Germline CDR1 reads SGHDT; CDR2 reads YYEEEE. The CDR3 protein is CASNDRVYTDTQYF. CDR3 DNA: TGTGCCAGCAACGACAGGGTCTACACAGATACGCAGTATTTT.

This clonotype was detected only once. The J gene is TRBJ2-1, the V gene TRBV20-1; D possibly corresponds to TRBD2 (5 bases). This CDR3 contains 12 residues. The germline V gene encodes CDR1 DFQATT and CDR2 SNEGSKA (reference sequence). The CDR3 reads CGLYAGSNEQFF. The CDR3 nucleotides read TGCGGTTTATACGCGGGTAGCAATGAGCAGTTCTTC.

This clonotype was found many times. This chain links TRBV20-1 with TRBJ1-1; tentatively, D is TRBD1 (5 bases). V lost 3 bases, J lost 1 base, and 12 bases lay in between. The CDR3 covers 14 residues. The germline V gene encodes CDR1 DFQATT and CDR2 SNEGSKA (reference sequence). CDR3 DNA sequence: TGCAGTGCTAGCATCGCGGGACCGAACACTGAAGCTTTCTTT. This codes for CSASIAGPNTEAFF.

The V and J genes are TRBV27 and TRBJ1-1; 7 positions match TRBD1. The junction had 2 bases not matched to a gene; V was cut back by 4 bases and J by 0 bases. Germline V lookup: CDR1 MNHEY, CDR2 SMNVEV (reference sequence). The CDR3 length is 14 residues. For the CDR3, the DNA is TGTGCCAGCAGTTACGGACAGGTGAACACTGAAGCTTTCTTT. Protein sequence: CASSYGQVNTEAFF.

On this clonotype: This may be a read error: a much more frequent sequence differs by one nucleotide. V and J are TRBV12-3 or TRBV12-4 and TRBJ2-1, with 7 bases matching TRBD1. The V and J ends lost 4 bases and 8 bases, in that order; junction bases with no gene match: 5. The CDR3 sequence is 13 residues long. CDR3 residues: CASSSTGIDEQFF. CDR3 bases: TGTGCCAGCAGTTCGACAGGGATCGATGAGCAGTTCTTC.

Many counts were recorded for this clonotype. The genes are TRBV3-1 and TRBJ1-1, with D unresolved. The germline V gene has CDR1 LGHDT and CDR2 YNNKEL (reference sequence). Trimming stripped 1 base from V and 1 base from J, with 13 bases between. The CDR3 covers 16 residues. The CDR3 sequence: CASSQVSLPPNTEAFF. In DNA, the CDR3 is TGTGCCAGCAGCCAAGTATCGTTGCCGCCGAACACTGAAGCTTTCTTT.

A few counts support this clonotype. This rearrangement joins TRBV19 to TRBJ2-2, with D uncertain. CDR1 is LNHDA, CDR2 SQIVND, per germline (reference sequence). V was pared by 8 bases and J by 4 bases, with 14 bases between. This CDR3 comprises 14 residues. CDR3 protein: CASFLGGGTGELFF. Written as DNA, the CDR3 is TGTGCCAGTTTCTTGGGCGGTGGCACCGGGGAGCTGTTTTTT.

This clonotype was counted only a few times. The chain is built from TRBV7-8 and TRBJ2-1, with 10 bases lining up with TRBD2. This CDR3 region has 16 residues. CDR1 SGHVS and CDR2 FQNEAQ come from the germline V gene. The V segment lost 5 bases and the J segment 2 bases; nucleotides outside the gene matches: 6. CDR3 DNA: TGTGCCAGCAGCCTCCTAGCGGGAGCAACCTACAATGAGCAGTTCTTC. Its translation is CASSLLAGATYNEQFF.

In this sample, this clonotype turned up a few times. The gene calls are TRBV20-1 and TRBJ1-3; D ambiguous. CDR1 DFQATT and CDR2 SNEGSKA come from the germline V gene (reference sequence). The CDR3 totals 14 residues. V lost 3 bases, J lost 3 bases, and 12 bases lay in between. CDR3 region: CSASRSALGNTIYF. Here the CDR3 DNA reads TGCAGTGCTAGTCGCAGTGCGCTTGGAAACACCATATATTTT.

This clonotype was detected many times. The chain employs TRBV20-1 and TRBJ2-5; D remains ambiguous. The CDR3 runs 14 residues. Between the trimmed V and J ends, which lost 1 base and 2 bases, there was a span of 11 bases. The germline V gene has CDR1 DFQATT and CDR2 SNEGSKA (reference sequence). DNA of the CDR3: TGCAGTGCTAGAGTCTCGGCTTCACAAGAGACCCAGTACTTC. Translation gives CSARVSASQETQYF.

Worth noting for this clonotype: A read error may be the cause here, since a much bigger clone is one base away. The CDR3 protein is CSAQGGRTYEQYF. The CDR3 coding sequence is TGCAGTGCCCAAGGCGGGAGGACCTACGAGCAGTACTTC. This chain links TRBV20-1 with TRBJ2-7, with 8 bases aligning to TRBD2. Germline loops: CDR1 DFQATT, CDR2 SNEGSKA (reference sequence). V was clipped by 6 bases and J by 2 bases; unmatched bases: 6. This CDR3 has 13 residues.

The V and J genes are TRBV10-1 and TRBJ2-2; no firm D call. CDR3 size: 15 residues. The V and J ends lost 2 bases and 0 bases respectively, with 7 bases between them. Germline V gene data show CDR1 as WNHNN and CDR2 as SYGVQD (reference sequence). Here the CDR3 reads CASSETLANTGELFF. The CDR3 bases are TGCGCCAGCAGTGAGACCCTCGCGAACACCGGGGAGCTGTTTTTT.

The chain couples TRBV5-6 to TRBJ1-1, with a weak D call TRBD1 (5 bases). The germline V and J ends were trimmed by 4 bases and 7 bases, with 11 bases remaining between them. From germline, CDR1 is SGHDT and CDR2 YYEEEE. This CDR3 has 12 amino acids. In nucleotides, the CDR3 is TGTGCCAGCAGCCGGGGGGTGGGTGAAGCTTTCTTT. Protein: CASSRGVGEAFF.

This clonotype was detected a few times. The chain couples TRBV20-1 to TRBJ2-5; tentatively, D is TRBD1 or TRBD2 (5 bases each). Germline V gene lookup returns CDR1 DFQATT and CDR2 SNEGSKA (reference sequence). The CDR3 is 13 residues long. Between the trimmed V and J ends, which lost 5 bases and 0 bases, there was a span of 10 bases. CDR3 protein: CSAPGTDQETQYF. For the CDR3, the DNA is TGCAGTGCTCCAGGGACGGACCAAGAGACCCAGTACTTC.

This chain connects TRBV6-5 to TRBJ2-5; the D gene could be TRBD1 or TRBD2 (5 bases each). This CDR3 is 19 amino acids long. Germline lookup yields CDR1 MNHEY and CDR2 SVGAGI. Trimming left V 2 bases short and J 5 bases short, with 27 bases between. CDR3 sequence: CASSYPTGVGGTHLETQYF. The CDR3 DNA reads TGTGCCAGCAGTTACCCAACCGGGGTTGGGGGAACGCACCTGGAGACCCAGTACTTC.

This clonotype has only a few counts. This chain uses TRBV10-3 with TRBJ2-7; D gene ambiguous. The V gene's germline CDR1 is ENHRY and CDR2 SYGVKD. V was pared by 6 bases and J by 5 bases, with 14 bases between. This CDR3 has 13 amino acids. The CDR3 DNA sequence: TGTGCCATCAGCGGCATAGACGCTCACGAGCAGTACTTC. Translating gives CAISGIDAHEQYF.

This clonotype was found many times. This chain uses TRBV20-1 with TRBJ2-7; TRBD2 matches at 8 bases. With 0 bases clipped from V and 3 bases from J, the junction kept 7 bases outside the gene matches. CDR3 length: 15 amino acids. CDR1 is DFQATT, CDR2 SNEGSKA, per germline (reference sequence). CDR3 bases: TGCAGTGCTAGAGATCGTTCGGGAGGGGGCTACGAGCAGTACTTC. Translation: CSARDRSGGGYEQYF.

This clonotype was seen more than once but under ten times. J is TRBJ2-1 and V is TRBV20-1; D is unclear. The CDR3 totals 12 residues. Germline loops: CDR1 DFQATT, CDR2 SNEGSKA (reference sequence). Trimming took 3 bases from V and 9 from J, leaving 12 bases between them. The CDR3 DNA is TGCAGTGCTAGGGATCGGGTCGGTGAGCAGTTCTTC. This codes for CSARDRVGEQFF.

This clonotype was counted between two and nine times. V gene TRBV20-1 combines with J gene TRBJ1-4; no clear D. CDR1 DFQATT and CDR2 SNEGSKA come from the germline V gene (reference sequence). V lost 4 bases to trimming and J lost 12 bases, with 27 bases between them. The CDR3 is 16 amino acids. In nucleotides, the CDR3 is TGCAGTGCTAAAACCCTATATACTCCGAACTCCGAGGAACTGTTTTTT. This codes for CSAKTLYTPNSEELFF.

This clonotype has more than one count but fewer than ten. V usage is TRBV18 and J usage is TRBJ2-1, with 7 nucleotides matching TRBD1. V was clipped by 1 base and J by 4 bases; unmatched bases: 10. CDR3 length: 17 residues. Germline CDR1 reads KGHSH; CDR2 reads LQKENI. CDR3 residues: CASSPRRGQNIYNEQFF. The CDR3 DNA reads TGTGCCAGCTCACCACGAAGGGGGCAAAATATATACAATGAGCAGTTCTTC.